This is a list of T cell receptor beta chains from one sample in a study of blood T cell repertoires in COVID-19. Produced via immunoSEQ multiplex PCR; TCRdb's table is partial and in-frame only. The sample lists roughly 70,000 clones; around 70% were seen once. The material sequenced was peripheral blood. These receptor sequences come from a man between 70 and 80 years old with acute or convalescent COVID-19. The CDR3 runs from the conserved cysteine through the conserved F or W. Each record gives: CDR3 protein, CDR3 DNA, clone size, J gene, D gene, V gene. D genes are given only for firm matches. Only some rows state a clone size, as once, few, many or a class for expanded clones.

cdr3_aa: CASSQFTGNTEAFF
cdr3_nt: TGTGCCAGCAGCCAGTTTACAGGGAACACTGAAGCTTTCTTT
clone_size: -
j_call: TRBJ1-1
d_call: -
v_call: TRBV28

cdr3_aa: CSVSGLAGDDTQYF
cdr3_nt: TGCAGCGTTTCCGGACTAGCGGGAGATGATACGCAGTATTTT
clone_size: -
j_call: TRBJ2-3
d_call: TRBD2
v_call: TRBV29-1

cdr3_aa: CASTTGSSYNSPLHF
cdr3_nt: TGTGCCAGCACCACAGGGAGCTCCTATAATTCACCCCTCCACTTT
clone_size: once
j_call: TRBJ1-6
d_call: -
v_call: TRBV2

cdr3_aa: CAISPSGRYTGELFF
cdr3_nt: TGTGCCATCAGTCCTAGCGGGAGGTACACCGGGGAGCTGTTTTTT
clone_size: -
j_call: TRBJ2-2
d_call: TRBD2
v_call: TRBV10-3

cdr3_aa: CASSSRLAGGIEQFF
cdr3_nt: TGCGCCAGCAGCTCCCGACTAGCGGGAGGGATTGAGCAGTTCTTC
clone_size: -
j_call: TRBJ2-1
d_call: TRBD2
v_call: TRBV5-1

cdr3_aa: CASSLQGAGANVLTF
cdr3_nt: TGTGCCAGCAGCCTCCAGGGCGCTGGGGCCAACGTCCTGACTTTC
clone_size: few
j_call: TRBJ2-6
d_call: -
v_call: TRBV7-3

cdr3_aa: CASSYSASVYGYTF
cdr3_nt: TGTGCCAGCAGTTACTCGGCCAGTGTCTATGGCTACACCTTC
clone_size: -
j_call: TRBJ1-2
d_call: -
v_call: TRBV6-5

cdr3_aa: CASSFRNQALSGANVLTF
cdr3_nt: TGTGCCAGCAGTTTTCGGAACCAGGCCCTCTCTGGGGCCAACGTCCTGACTTTC
clone_size: -
j_call: TRBJ2-6
d_call: -
v_call: TRBV27

cdr3_aa: CASSLIPGTGPQETQYF
cdr3_nt: TGTGCCAGCAGCCTTATCCCCGGGACAGGGCCCCAAGAGACCCAGTACTTC
clone_size: -
j_call: TRBJ2-5
d_call: TRBD1
v_call: TRBV14

cdr3_aa: CASSLSSGSGNTIYF
cdr3_nt: TGTGCCAGCAGCTTATCTTCAGGGTCTGGAAACACCATATATTTT
clone_size: -
j_call: TRBJ1-3
d_call: -
v_call: TRBV7-6

cdr3_aa: CASSGQGTYNSPLHF
cdr3_nt: TGTGCCAGCAGCGGACAGGGAACCTATAATTCACCCCTCCACTTT
clone_size: -
j_call: TRBJ1-6
d_call: TRBD1
v_call: TRBV2

cdr3_aa: CASSPRNEQFF
cdr3_nt: TGTGCCAGCAGCCCTCGGAATGAGCAGTTCTTC
clone_size: -
j_call: TRBJ2-1
d_call: -
v_call: TRBV6-2/TRBV6-3

cdr3_aa: CAISQGVAGGTYEQYF
cdr3_nt: TGTGCCATCAGTCAGGGAGTGGCGGGAGGGACATACGAGCAGTACTTC
clone_size: -
j_call: TRBJ2-7
d_call: TRBD2
v_call: TRBV10-3

cdr3_aa: CSVDPGGGRAPFF
cdr3_nt: TGCAGCGTTGACCCGGGGGGAGGCAGGGCGCCTTTCTTT
clone_size: -
j_call: TRBJ1-1
d_call: -
v_call: TRBV29-1

cdr3_aa: CASSSFTAGQQETQYF
cdr3_nt: TGTGCCAGCAGCTCCTTTACCGCGGGACAGCAAGAGACCCAGTACTTC
clone_size: few
j_call: TRBJ2-5
d_call: -
v_call: TRBV7-2

cdr3_aa: CASTPGTGGNEQFF
cdr3_nt: TGCGCCAGCACGCCAGGGACAGGGGGTAATGAGCAGTTCTTC
clone_size: -
j_call: TRBJ2-1
d_call: TRBD1
v_call: TRBV5-1

cdr3_aa: CASSGPGVNTEAFF
cdr3_nt: TGTGCCAGCAGCGGGCCCGGGGTGAACACTGAAGCTTTCTTT
clone_size: once
j_call: TRBJ1-1
d_call: -
v_call: TRBV9

cdr3_aa: CASSDRGLSNEQFF
cdr3_nt: TGTGCCAGCAGTGACAGGGGGCTCAGCAATGAGCAGTTCTTC
clone_size: once
j_call: TRBJ2-1
d_call: TRBD1
v_call: TRBV27

cdr3_aa: CATSIHLRGTEAFF
cdr3_nt: TGTGCCACCTCCATCCACTTAAGGGGCACTGAAGCTTTCTTT
clone_size: -
j_call: TRBJ1-1
d_call: -
v_call: TRBV27

cdr3_aa: CASNPGARTGELFF
cdr3_nt: TGTGCCAGCAACCCTGGGGCGCGCACCGGGGAGCTGTTTTTT
clone_size: -
j_call: TRBJ2-2
d_call: -
v_call: TRBV28

cdr3_aa: CASSKGILTKRELDYEQYF
cdr3_nt: TGTGCCAGCAGCAAAGGTATTCTAACTAAGCGGGAGCTCGACTACGAGCAGTACTTC
clone_size: few
j_call: TRBJ2-7
d_call: -
v_call: TRBV21-1

cdr3_aa: CASRLIATDSNQPQHF
cdr3_nt: TGTGCCAGCAGACTAATTGCGACAGATAGCAATCAGCCCCAGCATTTT
clone_size: -
j_call: TRBJ1-5
d_call: -
v_call: TRBV27

cdr3_aa: CASSPTGPNYGYTF
cdr3_nt: TGTGCCAGCAGCCCGACAGGTCCTAACTATGGCTACACCTTC
clone_size: -
j_call: TRBJ1-2
d_call: -
v_call: TRBV7-2

cdr3_aa: CASSYTGAAGESYTF
cdr3_nt: TGTGCCAGCTCGTATACAGGGGCGGCTGGCGAGAGCTACACCTTC
clone_size: -
j_call: TRBJ1-2
d_call: TRBD1
v_call: TRBV18

cdr3_aa: CASSLGTRKGGELFF
cdr3_nt: TGTGCCAGCAGCTTGGGGACTAGGAAGGGCGGGGAGCTGTTTTTT
clone_size: -
j_call: TRBJ2-2
d_call: TRBD2
v_call: TRBV5-4

cdr3_aa: CASRGQGPEAFF
cdr3_nt: TGTGCCAGCAGAGGACAGGGTCCTGAAGCTTTCTTT
clone_size: -
j_call: TRBJ1-1
d_call: TRBD1
v_call: TRBV5-4

cdr3_aa: CASSPNVGGGQYF
cdr3_nt: TGTGCCAGCAGCCCTAATGTTGGGGGAGGGCAGTACTTC
clone_size: -
j_call: TRBJ2-7
d_call: -
v_call: TRBV12-3/TRBV12-4

cdr3_aa: CASSQGQGSYEQYF
cdr3_nt: TGTGCCAGCAGCCAAGGACAGGGGAGCTACGAGCAGTACTTC
clone_size: -
j_call: TRBJ2-7
d_call: TRBD1
v_call: TRBV4-2

cdr3_aa: CASSQGTPLDTQYF
cdr3_nt: TGTGCCAGCAGCCAAGGGACACCGCTTGATACGCAGTATTTT
clone_size: -
j_call: TRBJ2-3
d_call: -
v_call: TRBV3-1/TRBV3-2

cdr3_aa: CASSLIGGEGGELFF
cdr3_nt: TGTGCCAGCAGCTTGATAGGGGGCGAGGGCGGGGAGCTGTTTTTT
clone_size: few
j_call: TRBJ2-2
d_call: TRBD1
v_call: TRBV5-4

cdr3_aa: CASSLDQGHYNEQFF
cdr3_nt: TGTGCCAGCAGCTTAGATCAGGGCCACTACAATGAGCAGTTCTTC
clone_size: -
j_call: TRBJ2-1
d_call: -
v_call: TRBV7-6

cdr3_aa: CASSLRIRGSTDTQYF
cdr3_nt: TGTGCCAGCAGCTTAAGAATTCGGGGGAGCACAGATACGCAGTATTTT
clone_size: -
j_call: TRBJ2-3
d_call: -
v_call: TRBV11-2

cdr3_aa: CASSQGLALTYNEQFF
cdr3_nt: TGCGCCAGCAGCCAAGGACTAGCGCTAACCTACAATGAGCAGTTCTTC
clone_size: -
j_call: TRBJ2-1
d_call: TRBD2
v_call: TRBV4-1

cdr3_aa: CASKFNTGGRRDTQYF
cdr3_nt: TGTGCCAGTAAATTTAACACGGGGGGTCGGAGAGATACGCAGTATTTT
clone_size: -
j_call: TRBJ2-3
d_call: TRBD2
v_call: TRBV19

cdr3_aa: CASSGTSGNNEQFF
cdr3_nt: TGTGCCAGCAGCGGGACTAGCGGGAACAATGAGCAGTTCTTC
clone_size: -
j_call: TRBJ2-1
d_call: TRBD2
v_call: TRBV9

cdr3_aa: CASTQRQDNSPLHF
cdr3_nt: TGTGCCAGTACCCAGAGACAGGATAATTCACCCCTCCACTTT
clone_size: -
j_call: TRBJ1-6
d_call: -
v_call: TRBV19

cdr3_aa: CASSFREIKTDTQYF
cdr3_nt: TGTGCCAGCAGCTTCAGGGAAATTAAGACAGATACGCAGTATTTT
clone_size: -
j_call: TRBJ2-3
d_call: -
v_call: TRBV6-1